This passage covers 24 T cell receptor beta chains from one sample sequenced in a study of blood T cell repertoires in COVID-19. Some clones are missing from TCRdb's copy, which holds only in-frame ones; the method was immunoSEQ multiplex PCR. The sample contains about 480,000 clones, around 89% of which appear only once. Sequenced sample: peripheral blood. Receptor source: a woman aged 50 to 60 with COVID-19, enrolled during active disease.

The V and J genes are TRBV7-6 and TRBJ2-3, with 15 positions matching TRBD2. With 5 bases clipped from V and 4 bases from J, the junction kept 10 bases outside the gene matches. CDR1 is SGHVS and CDR2 is FNYEAQ in the germline V gene. This CDR3 region has 18 residues. The CDR3 bases are TGTGCCAGCAGCCTCGGACTAGCGGGGGGGCCTCTCGCAGATACGCAGTATTTT. This translates into CASSLGLAGGPLADTQYF.

The CDR3 bases are TGTGCCTGGCGAAGCATACTCAGGGATTCACCCCTCCACTTT. Protein: CAWRSILRDSPLHF. The V gene is TRBV30, the J gene TRBJ1-6; D possibly corresponds to TRBD1 (5 bases). Trimming left V 5 bases short and J 8 bases short, with 16 bases between. The CDR3 is made up of 14 amino acids. Germline values: CDR1 GTSNPN, CDR2 SVGIG (reference sequence). The variable domain in full, with the rest retrieved from reference TRBV30 and TRBJ1-6, is SQTIHQWPATLVQPVGSPLSLECTVEGTSNPNLYWYRQAAGRGLQLLFYSVGIGQISSEVPQNLSASRPQDRQFILSSKKLLLSDSGFYLCAWRSILRDSPLHFGNGTRLTVT.

The chain recombines TRBV9 with TRBJ2-3, with 7 bases matching TRBD1. From germline, CDR1 is SGDLS and CDR2 YYNGEE. The CDR3 is made up of 13 amino acids. J gave up 2 bases and V 7 bases, and 4 bases lay outside the gene matches. The CDR3 sequence is CASGRGPTDTQYF. The CDR3 DNA sequence: TGTGCCAGCGGAAGGGGGCCCACAGATACGCAGTATTTT.

This clone was seen only once. The V gene is TRBV5-6, the J gene TRBJ2-7, with 8 bases lining up with TRBD1. This CDR3 is built from 14 residues. V lost 4 bases, J lost 2 bases, and 5 bases stayed unmatched. CDR1 and CDR2 from the germline V gene are SGHDT and YYEEEE. The CDR3 region has the DNA TGTGCCAGCAGCGAGGGGACAGGACCCTACGAGCAGTACTTC. Residues: CASSEGTGPYEQYF.

The rearrangement links TRBV7-3 to TRBJ2-1; D possibly corresponds to TRBD2 (6 bases). Germline V CDR1 and CDR2: SGHTA, FQGTGA. This CDR3 spans 16 amino acids. Trimming took off 0 bases at V and 10 bases at J, with 19 bases between the two ends. The CDR3 spells CASSLTTSFGAGEQFF. CDR3 nucleotide sequence: TGTGCCAGCAGCTTAACGACTAGTTTTGGCGCGGGGGAGCAGTTCTTC. Full variable domain (rest looked up from reference TRBV7-3 and TRBJ2-1): GAGVSQTPSNKVTEKGKYVELRCDPISGHTALYWYRQSLGQGPEFLIYFQGTGAADDSGLPNDRFFAVRPEGSVSTLKIQRTERGDSAVYLCASSLTTSFGAGEQFFGPGTRLTVL.

The CDR3 spells CASSRGTGRGNTIYF. CDR3 sequence (DNA): TGTGCCAGCAGTCGGGGGACAGGGAGAGGAAACACCATATATTTT. V and J are TRBV28 and TRBJ1-3, with 9 bases identical to TRBD1. This CDR3 comprises 15 residues. The V and J ends lost 5 bases and 4 bases, in that order; junction bases with no gene match: 6. Germline V gives CDR1 MDHEN, CDR2 SYDVKM.

This clone appeared a few times. V is TRBV2 and J is TRBJ1-2, with D hard to call. Trimming took off 6 bases at V and 3 bases at J, with 17 bases between the two ends. Germline CDR1 reads SNHLY; CDR2 reads FYNNEI. The CDR3 spans 15 residues. This CDR3 is CASREKFRDHYGYTF. CDR3 bases: TGTGCCAGCAGGGAGAAGTTTCGGGATCACTATGGCTACACCTTC.

In this sample, this clone turned up a few times. This chain connects TRBV7-8 to TRBJ1-5; 7 bases are shared with TRBD1. The CDR3 contains 16 residues. Germline V CDR1 and CDR2: SGHVS, FQNEAQ. J was trimmed by 0 bases and V by 3 bases; bases with no gene match: 5. The CDR3 spells CASSFERDSSNQPQHF. The CDR3 DNA follows: TGTGCCAGCAGCTTCGAACGGGACAGTAGCAATCAGCCCCAGCATTTT.

The chain couples TRBV25-1 to TRBJ2-7; D is possibly TRBD2 (5 bases). Germline CDR1 and CDR2: MGHDK and SYGVNS. Trimming removed 1 base from V and 4 bases from J, with 5 bases in between. The length of the CDR3 is 12 residues. The CDR3 reads CASSESGYEQYF. The DNA of the CDR3 is TGTGCCAGCAGTGAATCGGGATACGAGCAGTACTTC.

This sequence joins TRBV7-3 and TRBJ2-3; 10 nucleotides match TRBD1. Germline lookup yields CDR1 SGHTA and CDR2 FQGTGA. J lost 3 bases, V lost 4 bases, and 4 bases had no gene match. The length of the CDR3 is 15 residues. For the CDR3, the DNA is TGTGCCAGCAGCTACCCGGGACAGGGGACAGATACGCAGTATTTT. It encodes CASSYPGQGTDTQYF.

The chain has TRBV7-9 and TRBJ2-7, with 9 bases identical to TRBD1. The length of the CDR3 is 15 residues. V shed 5 bases, J shed 2 bases, and the junction held 7 bases outside the gene matches. From germline, CDR1 is SEHNR and CDR2 FQNEAQ (reference sequence). The CDR3 here is CASSPRGQGPYEQYF. CDR3 bases: TGTGCCAGCAGCCCAAGGGGACAGGGTCCCTACGAGCAGTACTTC.

V usage is TRBV19 and J usage is TRBJ1-2; 7 bases agree with TRBD1. The CDR3 covers 14 residues. The germline V gene has CDR1 LNHDA and CDR2 SQIVND (reference sequence). Trimming at V came to 4 bases and at J to 5 bases, leaving 7 bases not matched to a gene. CDR3 DNA: TGTGCCAGTAGTACTTCGACAGGGAATTATGGCTACACCTTC. This sequence encodes CASSTSTGNYGYTF.

J is TRBJ2-7 and V is TRBV7-2; 7 nucleotides match TRBD1. The CDR3 sequence is 12 residues long. J was trimmed by 5 bases and V by 3 bases; bases with no gene match: 1. The germline V gene encodes CDR1 SGHTA and CDR2 FQGNSA. The CDR3 protein is CASSFDRDEQYF. The CDR3 DNA follows: TGTGCCAGCAGCTTCGACAGGGACGAGCAGTACTTC.

The V and J genes are TRBV5-1 and TRBJ1-4, with TRBD1 matching 7 bases. Germline values: CDR1 SGHRS, CDR2 YFSETQ. The CDR3 has 14 residues. V lost 6 bases to trimming and J lost 5 bases; unmatched junction nucleotides: 7. The CDR3, as DNA: TGCGCCAGCACCGCCCGACAGGGCAATGAAAAACTGTTTTTT. This translates into CASTARQGNEKLFF.

The V gene is TRBV6-5, the J gene TRBJ1-2; D gene unclear. Germline V lookup: CDR1 MNHEY, CDR2 SVGAGI. The CDR3 length is 13 residues. Trimming pared 7 bases from V and 4 bases from J, leaving 13 bases between. CDR3 coding DNA: TGTGCCAGCAAGCCCTCCGACATCTATGGCTACACCTTC. Its translation is CASKPSDIYGYTF.

The rearrangement links TRBV9 to TRBJ1-3; 7 bases are a match to TRBD1. Per germline, CDR1 SGDLS and CDR2 YYNGEE. Trimming took 0 bases from V and 4 from J; bases not matched to a gene: 4. The CDR3 is 15 residues long. CDR3 nucleotide sequence: TGTGCCAGCAGCGTAGAACAGGGGAGAGGAAACACCATATATTTT. As protein: CASSVEQGRGNTIYF.

This chain connects TRBV19 to TRBJ1-4; D might be TRBD1 (6 bases). The CDR3 covers 14 residues. Germline V gene lookup returns CDR1 LNHDA and CDR2 SQIVND (reference sequence). Deletions cut 6 bases from V and 7 bases from J, with 15 bases between. CDR3 coding DNA: TGTGCCAGTAGGCTCACAGGGAAAAGTGAAAAACTGTTTTTT. Amino acid sequence: CASRLTGKSEKLFF.

This clone has a single count. This chain connects TRBV12-3 or TRBV12-4 to TRBJ1-5; the D gene is possibly TRBD1 (5 bases). This CDR3 has 11 residues. Trimming shortened V by 6 bases and J by 9 bases, and 9 bases separated the two germline ends. The CDR3: CASSITGPQHF. The CDR3, as DNA: TGTGCCAGCAGCATAACAGGGCCCCAGCATTTT.

This clone was picked up one time. The chain is built from TRBV3-1 (or the pseudogene TRBV3-2) and TRBJ2-3; a possible D gene is TRBD2 (6 bases). V was cut by 1 base and J by 5 bases, with 16 bases left in between. CDR1 is LGHDT and CDR2 is YNNKEL in the germline V gene (reference sequence). The CDR3 runs 16 residues. The CDR3, as DNA: TGTGCCAGCAGCCAAGTCAACCCGGGGGTGGGAGATACGCAGTATTTT. Residues: CASSQVNPGVGDTQYF.

The chain joins TRBV7-7 to TRBJ1-5, with D hard to call. Germline V gives CDR1 SSHAT, CDR2 FNYEAQ (reference sequence). The CDR3 loop spans 13 amino acids. Trimming left V 8 bases short and J 0 bases short, with 8 bases between. In DNA form, the CDR3 reads TGTGCCAGCGTGAACAGTAGCAATCAGCCCCAGCATTTT. Its protein is CASVNSSNQPQHF.

The chain is built from TRBV5-1 and TRBJ2-1; TRBD2 might be the D (6 bases). The V and J ends lost 4 bases and 7 bases respectively, with 21 bases between them. Germline V gene data show CDR1 as SGHRS and CDR2 as YFSETQ. The CDR3 sequence is 16 residues long. The CDR3 here is CASSPLHYLAGNEQFF. The DNA of the CDR3 is TGCGCCAGCAGCCCCCTACACTATCTCGCGGGAAATGAGCAGTTCTTC.

CDR3 loop: CASSHPNSPLHF. The CDR3, as DNA: TGTGCCAGCAGCCATCCGAATTCACCCCTCCACTTT. The rearrangement joins TRBV3-1 (or the pseudogene TRBV3-2) to TRBJ1-6; D call uncertain. Per germline, CDR1 LGHDT and CDR2 YNNKEL (reference sequence). CDR3 length: 12 residues. Deletions cut 3 bases from V and 7 bases from J, with 4 bases between.

This chain joins TRBV5-1 and TRBJ1-1; the match to TRBD1 covers 9 bases. CDR3 length equals 16 residues. Germline V gene data show CDR1 as SGHRS and CDR2 as YFSETQ. V lost 3 bases and J lost 1; bases outside the gene matches: 7. CDR3 in DNA: TGCGCCAGCAGCTCAGAACCGGGACAGGGGAACACTGAAGCTTTCTTT. It specifies CASSSEPGQGNTEAFF.

The chain couples TRBV6-5 to TRBJ2-3; TRBD1 matches at 9 bases. The J segment lost 4 bases and the V segment lost 6 bases, leaving 5 bases of the junction unmatched. Germline V gene lookup returns CDR1 MNHEY and CDR2 SVGAGI. The CDR3 length is 14 residues. CDR3 nucleotide sequence: TGTGCCAGCAGGAGACAGGGGGGGGCAGATACGCAGTATTTT. Translated, it gives CASRRQGGADTQYF.